This section outlines one T cell receptor beta chain sequence together with its context. This sample is drawn from a study of blood T cell repertoires in COVID-19. Overall study: PBMCs, B-cell-depleted T cells, or T cells provided the cDNA or gDNA that made up the material.

Clones were sequenced by immunoSEQ multiplex PCR, and TCRdb holds only the in-frame ones, with some missing. The profile shows under 120,000 clones, roughly 71% of them singletons. Germline V gene sequence: CDR1 MNHNS, CDR2 SASEGT. The CDR3 is made up of 11 amino acids. V shed 4 bases, J shed 12 bases, and the junction held 5 bases outside the gene matches. The clonotype was recovered from a man at least 80 years old with acute or convalescent COVID-19. The chain uses TRBV6-1 and TRBJ1-1; 7 nucleotides line up with TRBD1. Source material: peripheral blood. CDR3: CASSGQGPTFF. The CDR3 DNA reads TGTGCCAGCAGTGGACAGGGACCGACTTTCTTT.